The next 27 T cell receptor beta chains were all read from a single sample in a study of esophageal squamous cell carcinoma under preoperative chemotherapy. Time point indicated: after preoperative PTX-NDP chemotherapy. TCRdb called the PCR reads again in MiXCR, with one record for every CDR3 protein. The top ten clones hold just under 30% of a sample with 9,500 to 12,000 distinct CDR3 sequences, roughly 63% of them seen once. The sample was gathered from a patient given preoperative chemotherapy. The receptors come from a human donor with esophageal squamous cell carcinoma. The donor label of this sample is uncertain.

This clonotype is judged medium-sized. The V and J genes are TRBV12-3 or TRBV12-4 and TRBJ2-1; D is undetermined. The CDR3 spans 12 residues. Trimming took off 6 bases at V and 9 bases at J, with 12 bases between the two ends. CDR3 nucleotides: TGTGCCAGCAGGAACCTAGAGACTGAGCAGTTCTTC. It translates to CASRNLETEQFF.

Judged by abundance, this clonotype is medium-sized (0.01 to 0.1%). The CDR3 reads CASSSSSGRTGTDTQYF. CDR3 nucleotide sequence: TGTGCCAGCAGCTCTTCTAGCGGGAGGACTGGCACAGATACGCAGTATTTT. The chain links TRBV7-9 to TRBJ2-3; TRBD2 agrees at 11 bases. This CDR3 spans 17 amino acids. The V gene's germline CDR1 is SEHNR and CDR2 FQNEAQ (reference sequence). The trim removed 4 bases at V and 1 base at J, leaving 7 bases unmatched.

This sequence joins TRBV6-1 and TRBJ2-4; 8 nucleotides line up with TRBD2. Germline V gene sequence: CDR1 MNHNS, CDR2 SASEGT. The CDR3 runs 16 residues. In DNA form, the CDR3 reads TGTGCGAGCCGTGAATCGGGGGGGAGCGCCAAAGACACTCAGTACTTC. As protein: CASRESGGSAKDTQYF.

This rearrangement joins TRBV6-1 to TRBJ2-1, with unresolved D. V was shortened by 4 bases and J by 9 bases, with 7 bases between the two germline ends. CDR1 and CDR2 (germline): MNHNS, SASEGT. The CDR3 sequence is 11 residues long. As DNA, the CDR3 is TGTGCCAGCAGTGGTCAGGCTGAGCAGTTCTTC. Encoded protein: CASSGQAEQFF.

As for this clonotype: A read error may account for a junction end that differs from germline. This chain uses TRBV6-1 with TRBJ2-1, with D possibly being TRBD1 or TRBD2 (5 bases each). The DNA end favors TRBJ2-3, so the J call may be wrong. Per the germline V gene, CDR1 is MNHNS and CDR2 is SASEGT. The CDR3 contains 14 residues. The CDR3 loop reads CASRGARDKETQYF. Here the CDR3 DNA reads TGTGCGAGCAGAGGGGCTCGTGACAAAGAGACCCAGTATTTT.

This clonotype was seen more than once but under ten times. The chain uses TRBV6-5 and TRBJ2-5; D ambiguous. Germline V CDR1 and CDR2: MNHEY, SVGAGI. Trimming left V 5 bases short and J 5 bases short, with 12 bases between. This CDR3 is built from 13 residues. CDR3 sequence: CASSNQRPETQYF. The DNA for the CDR3 is TGTGCCAGCAGTAACCAAAGGCCGGAGACCCAGTACTTC.

The V call is TRBV11-3, the J call TRBJ2-5, with 9 bases aligning to TRBD2. The CDR3 has 15 amino acids. Germline V gives CDR1 SGHNT, CDR2 YENEEA. J lost 0 bases, V lost 9 bases, and 8 bases had no gene match. CDR3 bases: TGTGCCAGGGGGCGGGGGGGGCGTGACCAAGAGACCCAGTACTTC. This sequence encodes CARGRGGRDQETQYF.

This clonotype is medium-sized by share. The chain uses TRBV7-2 and TRBJ1-4; no clear D. V was shortened by 5 bases and J by 5 bases, with 15 bases between the two germline ends. CDR3 length: 15 residues. Germline V CDR1 and CDR2: SGHTA, FQGNSA. The CDR3 nucleotides read TGTGCCAGCAGCGCCCGCAGGCCGAGGAATGAAAAACTGTTTTTT. It specifies CASSARRPRNEKLFF.

The rearrangement joins TRBV27 to TRBJ2-3, with D possibly TRBD2 on 7 matching bases. The CDR3 extends over 17 amino acids. Trimming cost V 5 bases and J 2 bases, with 20 bases left between them. Per germline, CDR1 MNHEY and CDR2 SMNVEV (reference sequence). The CDR3 DNA is TGTGCCAGCAGTCCCAGCAGGACTAGGGGGTACACAGATACGCAGTATTTT. Its translation: CASSPSRTRGYTDTQYF.

The chain joins TRBV24-1 to TRBJ2-3, with TRBD2 matching 14 bases. CDR3 length: 21 amino acids. Germline CDR1 KGHDR, CDR2 SFDVKD. V shed 2 bases and J 2 bases; nucleotides not matched to a gene: 14. The CDR3 DNA sequence: TGTGCCACCAGTGATTCCACCCGACTAGCGGGAGGGCCACGGGACACAGATACGCAGTATTTT. Its protein is CATSDSTRLAGGPRDTDTQYF.

This clonotype was found many times. The chain has TRBV10-1 and TRBJ2-7, with a weak D call TRBD1 (6 bases). Germline V CDR1 and CDR2: WNHNN, SYGVQD (reference sequence). Trimming cost V 5 bases and J 0 bases, with 14 bases left between them. This CDR3 has 15 residues. The DNA of the CDR3 is TGCGCCAGCAGTCCGGACAGCCAGAGCTCCTACGAGCAGTACTTC. It translates to CASSPDSQSSYEQYF.

In regard to this clonotype: No conserved phenylalanine or tryptophan ends this CDR3, so it is likely a read error. Because the CDR3's place on the DNA is in doubt, the DNA is left out and the CDR3 is given as listed by TCRdb. The chain uses TRBV6-1 and TRBJ2-4; no DNA check was done on the table's D call, TRBD1. The CDR3 adds up to 11 amino acids, both ends counted. The germline V gene encodes CDR1 MNHNS and CDR2 SASEGT. Here the CDR3 reads CASSEWDRGQG.

This clonotype was recorded only once. The gene calls are TRBV7-2 and TRBJ2-5; TRBD2 might be the D (5 bases). V gave up 6 bases and J gave up 0 bases, with 14 bases separating them. The CDR3 is 15 amino acids. The germline CDR1 and CDR2 sequences are SGHTA and FQGNSA. CDR3 sequence: CASSPRRRYQETQYF. CDR3 DNA: TGTGCCAGCAGTCCGAGACGGAGGTACCAAGAGACCCAGTACTTC.

The V and J genes are TRBV7-2 and TRBJ2-3; tentative D call: TRBD2 (5 bases). The J call could be wrong; TRBJ2-4 is a better fit for the DNA end. This CDR3 is built from 16 residues. Germline V CDR1 and CDR2: SGHTA, FQGNSA. The CDR3 loop reads CASSLVPGWGKDTQYF. The CDR3 DNA sequence: TGTGCCAGCAGCTTAGTACCGGGGTGGGGAAAAGATACTCAGTACTTC.

By share of the sample, this clonotype is medium-sized. A much larger clone sits a single nucleotide away, making a read error possible. The CDR3 coding sequence is TGTGCCAGCAGTTACTCCCCCGGACAGGGGGCAAGAGAGCAGTACTTC. This sequence encodes CASSYSPGQGAREQYF. The V gene is TRBV6-5, the J gene TRBJ2-5; TRBD1 aligns across 11 bases. The CDR3 covers 16 residues. The V gene end was trimmed by 0 bases and the J gene end by 11 bases; junction bases not matched to a gene: 11. From germline, CDR1 is MNHEY and CDR2 SVGAGI.

This clonotype was detected a few times. The V call is TRBV6-1, the J call TRBJ2-7; no reliable D call. CDR3 size: 13 residues. V lost 7 bases and J 2 bases, leaving 12 bases between the germline ends. The germline CDR1 and CDR2 sequences are MNHNS and SASEGT. The CDR3 sequence: CASTGDFPYEQYF. The CDR3, as DNA: TGTGCCAGCACAGGAGACTTCCCCTACGAGCAGTACTTC.

This rearrangement joins TRBV6-5 to TRBJ2-2; a possible D gene is TRBD1 (6 bases). In germline, CDR1 is MNHEY, CDR2 SVGAGI. Deletions cut 2 bases from V and 4 bases from J, with 11 bases between. CDR3 size: 15 residues. Written as DNA, the CDR3 is TGTGCCAGCAGTTACGGCAGGGGTCGCACCGGGGAGCTGTTTTTT. Amino acids: CASSYGRGRTGELFF.

V usage is TRBV6-2 or TRBV6-3 and J usage is TRBJ2-5; TRBD2 matches 14 bases. The J call is in doubt because the DNA end fits TRBJ2-1 better. The CDR3 totals 15 residues. Germline assignment: CDR1 MNHEY and CDR2 SVGEGT. The DNA of the CDR3 is TGTGCCAGCAGTTCCCGACTAGCGGGAGGGAATGAGCAGTTCTTC. Translated, it gives CASSSRLAGGNEQFF.

CDR3 sequence: CASRPHQFF. As DNA, the CDR3 is TGTGCCAGCAGGCCCCATCAGTTCTTC. This chain joins TRBV12-3 or TRBV12-4 and TRBJ2-1; unclear D gene. V lost 6 bases to trimming and J lost 13 bases, with 7 bases between them. The CDR3 has 9 amino acids.

This clonotype was found a few times. The chain employs TRBV6-1 and TRBJ2-5; D perhaps matches TRBD2 (6 bases). This CDR3 is 14 amino acids long. From germline, CDR1 is MNHNS and CDR2 SASEGT. Between the trimmed V and J ends, which lost 4 bases and 7 bases, there was a span of 16 bases. The CDR3 region is CASSGEAGTRTQYF. As DNA, the CDR3 is TGTGCCAGCAGTGGGGAGGCCGGGACCAGGACCCAGTACTTC.

This clonotype is categorized as medium-sized. V gene TRBV7-6 combines with J gene TRBJ2-1; D is unclear. V was shortened by 0 bases and J by 9 bases, with 12 bases between the two germline ends. The CDR3 covers 14 residues. Germline V lookup: CDR1 SGHVS, CDR2 FNYEAQ. The chain's CDR3 is CASSLALLGGEQFF. Here the CDR3 DNA reads TGTGCCAGCAGCTTAGCCCTTTTAGGCGGTGAGCAGTTCTTC.

In this sample, this clonotype turned up once. This sequence joins TRBV6-1 and TRBJ2-1, with TRBD2 matching 11 bases. Germline CDR1 is MNHNS and CDR2 is SASEGT. Unmatched junction bases numbered 7, after V lost 6 bases and J lost 0 bases. This CDR3 contains 17 residues. CDR3 region: CASRTGLADSSYNEQFF. CDR3 bases: TGTGCCAGCAGAACGGGACTAGCGGATAGCTCCTACAATGAGCAGTTCTTC.

The genes are TRBV6-1 and TRBJ1-2; no definite D call. V lost 1 base, J lost 2 bases, and 8 bases lay in between. The CDR3 length is 14 residues. In germline, CDR1 is MNHNS, CDR2 SASEGT. CDR3 in amino acids: CASSEVVGNYGYTF. For the CDR3, the DNA is TGTGCCAGCAGTGAAGTGGTAGGGAACTATGGCTACACCTTC.

The chain combines TRBV6-1 with TRBJ2-3; TRBD1 matches 7 bases. Germline V gene data show CDR1 as MNHNS and CDR2 as SASEGT. The CDR3 length is 16 residues. With 6 bases clipped from V and 4 bases from J, the junction kept 13 bases outside the gene matches. CDR3 loop: CASRAVSTGFADTQYF. Written as DNA, the CDR3 is TGTGCCAGCAGGGCAGTCTCGACAGGGTTTGCAGATACGCAGTATTTT.

V gene TRBV4-1 combines with J gene TRBJ2-1, with D possibly TRBD1 on 6 matching bases. CDR1 is MGHRA and CDR2 is YSYEKL in the germline V gene. V dropped 1 base and J dropped 5 bases, with 15 bases sitting between them. This CDR3 has 16 amino acids. CDR3 in amino acids: CASSQVPGQGNNEQFF. The CDR3 DNA is TGCGCCAGCAGCCAAGTCCCGGGGCAGGGGAACAATGAGCAGTTCTTC.

On this clonotype: The junction shows a germline mismatch at one end, possibly a read error. This chain uses TRBV12-3 or TRBV12-4 with TRBJ2-2, with a tentative D call TRBD2 (7 bases). The CDR3 totals 17 residues. As DNA, the CDR3 is TGTGCCAGCAGTTTTGGGCTAGGAGGGACCAGGGGAGGGGCGCTGTATTTT. This translates into CASSFGLGGTRGGALYF.

The chain recombines TRBV7-2 with TRBJ1-5; 7 nucleotides match TRBD1. J was trimmed by 0 bases and V by 3 bases; bases with no gene match: 5. The germline CDR1 and CDR2 sequences are SGHTA and FQGNSA. The CDR3 is 16 residues long. For the CDR3, the DNA is TGTGCCAGCAGCTTGGGTAGACAGGGTAGCAATCAGCCCCAGCATTTT. Amino acids: CASSLGRQGSNQPQHF.